This record covers a single T cell receptor (beta chain). As yet, its antigen is unknown. This entry comes from a study of T cell responses to AZD1222 COVID-19 vaccine. Study-level points and caveats: The donors showed a predominance of white British ancestry and of females, with possible underestimation of clonal diversity. Of spike-specific TCRs, nearly half reportedly target regions left unmutated in variants.

CDR3 length: 17 amino acids. Per the germline V gene, CDR1 is LNHNV and CDR2 is YYDKDF (reference sequence). Trimming stripped 1 base from V and 2 bases from J, with 18 bases between. The repertoire was sequenced with immunoSEQ multiplex PCR; TCRdb's copy has only in-frame clones and lacks some. This table has under 75,000 clones, around 85% appearing once. The chain carries TRBV15 and TRBJ2-7; D possibly corresponds to TRBD2 (7 bases). Sequenced material: peripheral blood, taken on day 0 of AZD1222 vaccination. The receptor was derived from an adult in good health. The chain's CDR3 is CATSRAGGAGDTYEQYF. The CDR3 nucleotides read TGTGCCACCAGCAGAGCTGGGGGGGCAGGGGATACCTACGAGCAGTACTTC.